This TCR beta chain emerged from a study of T cell responses to AZD1222 COVID-19 vaccine (dated by TCRdb to the early 2020s). About the study as a whole: Because spike-specific TCR depth and breadth did not differ between the two schedules, AZD1222 recipients who got a second dose at roughly 4 weeks were pooled with those who got a second dose at roughly 12 weeks. A total of under 250 trial participants underwent TCR sequencing, of whom 207 had received two doses of AZD1222 and around 26 had received two doses of the MenACWY control vaccine. Trial participants were enrolled by age into 18-55, 56-69 and 70-plus year subgroups, with around 140, 26 and 57 TCR-sequenced participants respectively. What the work shows at the level of the full study, not this receptor alone: Because no samples from the day 14 peak response were available, repertoires could be characterized only after the peak T cell response. Conclusions about previously exposed vaccinees are limited because only a handful of AZD1222 recipients were SARS-CoV-2 seropositive at baseline. Participants were mostly white British and included more females than males, and it was suggested by the authors that clonal diversity may have been underestimated. Reportedly, almost half of the unique spike-specific TCRs recognized epitopes lying outside the regions that are mutated in the B.1.351 and B.1.1.7 variants. In the small 56-69-year group, the increase in depth fell short of significance, most likely because of low power. After two AZD1222 doses, both the breadth and the depth of spike-specific TCRs were significantly higher than at day 0 and than in MenACWY recipients. CD4 TCRs associated with the vaccine covered the entire spike protein, and the dominant responses were in regions 160-218 and 743-854.

The CDR3 regions of human TCRbeta chains were subjected to immunosequencing. On the authors' methods: Repertoire TCRs were matched against a reference library of SARS-CoV-2-specific TCRs generated with the MIRA antigen-specificity platform. Breadth was defined as the fraction of unique TCRs that were SARS-CoV-2-associated, and depth was defined as the fraction of total T cells that were SARS-CoV-2-associated. Using the MIRA data, each spike-specific TCR was mapped to the spike region that the TCR reacts to and placed in a CD4 or CD8 class. Log10-transformed breadth and depth values were compared by one-way ANOVA with Sidak's multiple comparisons tests. Entries here come from immuneACCESS through TCRdb and include only in-frame sequences with V and J called. Some clones fail to appear in such tables; in the studies checked, an unresolved V gene covers under half of the shortfall, and the cause of the remainder is unknown. V, J and clone size reflect that table, while D and trimming were determined from the DNA. The sample yields about 140,000 clones; over 85% were counted once. The top ten clonotypes cover over 1.5% of the sample.

Worth noting for this clone: The target of this receptor is not known. The sample holds no much larger clone one base away, and base qualities are not on file.

V was cut back by 0 bases and J by 2 bases, leaving a gap of 11 bases between them. The CDR3 starts with the cysteine, ends with the phenylalanine, and has 15 residues. The only DNA kept is the CDR3, 45 bases in frame from the first base. CDR1 is given as KGHSH and CDR2 as LQKENI, both from the germline V gene. What the time point label conveys for this sample: baseline before first vaccination. Vaccinee samples came from UK trials COV001 and COV002, including a single-blind randomized controlled phase 2/3 trial of AZD1222 (ChAdOx1 nCoV-19) in healthy adults. For TCRbeta chain sequencing, PBMC samples were collected from trial participants at day 0 and at day 28 after the second dose.

This TCR derives from an adult in good health. The chain employs TRBV18 and TRBJ2-7, with TRBD2 as a weak D call on 5 bases. This material consisted of peripheral blood, taken on day 0 of AZD1222 vaccination. The sequenced DNA: TGTGCCAGCTCACCACCCGCGAGGGTGGCCTACGAGCAGTACTTC. The translation is CASSPPARVAYEQYF.